This T cell receptor beta chain was profiled in a study of OX40 agonist ivuxolimab in advanced cancers. Across the whole study: One patient with hepatocellular carcinoma and two with cutaneous melanoma, three in all, had partial responses.

Trimming cost V 6 bases and J 1 base; bases outside gene matches: 6. The CDR3 extends over 15 amino acids. The germline CDR1 and CDR2 sequences are SGHNT and YENEEA. The assay was immunoSEQ multiplex PCR, and TCRdb's table has in-frame clones only and misses some. The repertoire holds tens of thousands of clones, with approximately 94% as singletons. This clonotype originated in an adult with an advanced solid tumor such as melanoma, head and neck, liver or kidney cancer. The rearrangement links TRBV11-3 to TRBJ2-7; 10 bases agree with TRBD2. Here the sequenced sample was CD4+ or CD8+ T cells sorted from blood, taken in a trial of the OX40 agonist ivuxolimab. This CDR3 is CASSRRTSGSYEQYF. The CDR3 DNA reads as TGTGCCAGCAGTCGAAGGACTAGCGGATCCTACGAGCAGTACTTC.